These 6 T cell receptor beta chains came from one sample sequenced in a study of Graves' ophthalmopathy and Graves' hyperthyroidism. The authors amplified TCR beta CDR3 regions from RNA transcripts. Following a first-round RT-PCR that used HTBI primers, a second-round multiplex PCR was carried out. Via MiXCR, TCRdb re-called the multiplex PCR reads, giving one row per CDR3 protein. The data show more than 300,000 distinct CDR3 sequences, about 16% seen once. The sequencing sample was made of peripheral blood. These TCRs come from a woman younger than 30 with stable Graves' hyperthyroidism.

The rearrangement joins TRBV7-2 to TRBJ2-7, with no clear D. CDR1 and CDR2 (germline): SGHTA, FQGNSA. Trimming pared 2 bases from V and 6 bases from J, leaving 14 bases between. CDR3 length: 14 amino acids. CDR3 DNA sequence: TGTGCCAGCAGCTTAAAAGTTCGCGGTGGCGAGCAGTACTTC. Translation gives CASSLKVRGGEQYF. Full variable domain (missing parts from reference TRBV7-2 and TRBJ2-7): GAGVSQSPSNKVTEKGKDVELRCDPISGHTALYWYRQSLGQGLEFLIYFQGNSAPDKSGLPSDRFSAERTGGSVSTLTIQRTQQEDSAVYLCASSLKVRGGEQYFGPGTRLTVT.

This chain links TRBV4-1 with TRBJ2-7, with TRBD2 matching over 12 bases. This CDR3 comprises 17 residues. CDR1 MGHRA and CDR2 YSYEKL come from the germline V gene. Trimming removed 4 bases from V and 0 bases from J; junction bases left unmatched: 7. The CDR3 nucleotides read TGCGCCAGCAGCCCCGGACTAGCGGGAACCTACTCCTACGAGCAGTACTTC. Its translation: CASSPGLAGTYSYEQYF.

This clonotype was counted ten times or more. The chain employs TRBV11-3 and TRBJ2-2; 8 bases align to TRBD2. There are 15 residues in the CDR3. The germline V gene encodes CDR1 SGHNT and CDR2 YENEEA. V lost 3 bases to trimming and J lost 3 bases; unmatched junction nucleotides: 3. For the CDR3, the DNA is TGTGCCAGCAGCTTGCACGGGGGGGACACCGGGGAGCTGTTTTTT. It specifies CASSLHGGDTGELFF. The entire variable domain, with the rest obtained from reference TRBV11-3 and TRBJ2-2, is as follows: EAGVVQSPRYKIIEKKQPVAFWCNPISGHNTLYWYLQNLGQGPELLIRYENEEAVDDSQLPKDRFSAERLKGVDSTLKIQPAELGDSAVYLCASSLHGGDTGELFFGEGSRLTVL.

This rearrangement joins TRBV27 to TRBJ1-5, with D perhaps matching TRBD1 (5 bases). Germline loops: CDR1 MNHEY, CDR2 SMNVEV (reference sequence). CDR3 length: 15 amino acids. The V gene lost 3 bases and the J gene lost 1 base, with 10 bases spanning the gap. The CDR3 DNA sequence: TGTGCCAGCAGTTTGACAGTTGGGAGCAATCAGCCCCAGCATTTT. Encoded protein: CASSLTVGSNQPQHF.

This clonotype was observed at least ten times. The rearrangement uses TRBV6-5 and TRBJ2-7, with D possibly called TRBD1 or TRBD2 (5 bases each). The CDR3 spans 14 residues. V was shortened by 0 bases and J by 3 bases, with 9 bases between the two germline ends. CDR1 and CDR2 (germline): MNHEY, SVGAGI. CDR3 in DNA: TGTGCCAGCAGTTACTCGATTGGGGGCTACGAGCAGTACTTC. This gives the protein CASSYSIGGYEQYF.

This clonotype has at least ten counts. The chain has TRBV12-3 or TRBV12-4 and TRBJ2-5, with 11 bases lining up with TRBD2. The CDR3 totals 18 residues. V was clipped by 5 bases and J by 5 bases; unmatched bases: 16. Written as DNA, the CDR3 is TGTGCCAGCAGTCTAACTAGCGGGGGTAACCATCTATTTGAGACCCAGTACTTC. It encodes CASSLTSGGNHLFETQYF.